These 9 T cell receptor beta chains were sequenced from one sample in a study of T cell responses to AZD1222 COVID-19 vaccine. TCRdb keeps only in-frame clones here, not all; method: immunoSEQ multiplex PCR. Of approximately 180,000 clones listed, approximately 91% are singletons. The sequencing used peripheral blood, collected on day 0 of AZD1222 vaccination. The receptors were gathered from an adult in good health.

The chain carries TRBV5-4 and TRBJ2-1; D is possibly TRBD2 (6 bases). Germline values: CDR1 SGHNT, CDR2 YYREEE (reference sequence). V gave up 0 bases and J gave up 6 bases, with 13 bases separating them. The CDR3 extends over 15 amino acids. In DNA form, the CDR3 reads TGTGCCAGCAGCTTGGGACTAGGCGGTTTCAATGAGCAGTTCTTC. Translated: CASSLGLGGFNEQFF.

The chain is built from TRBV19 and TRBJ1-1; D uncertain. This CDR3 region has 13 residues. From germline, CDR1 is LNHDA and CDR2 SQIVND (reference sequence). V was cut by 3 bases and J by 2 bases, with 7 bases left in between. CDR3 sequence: CASSIRENTEAFF. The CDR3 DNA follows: TGTGCCAGTAGTATTAGGGAAAACACTGAAGCTTTCTTT.

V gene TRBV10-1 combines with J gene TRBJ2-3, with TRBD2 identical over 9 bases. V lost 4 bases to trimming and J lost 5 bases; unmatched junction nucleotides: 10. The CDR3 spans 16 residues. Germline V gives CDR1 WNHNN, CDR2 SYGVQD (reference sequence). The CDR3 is CASSGDSGSLRDTQYF. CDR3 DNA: TGCGCCAGCAGTGGGGATAGCGGGAGTCTAAGAGATACGCAGTATTTT.

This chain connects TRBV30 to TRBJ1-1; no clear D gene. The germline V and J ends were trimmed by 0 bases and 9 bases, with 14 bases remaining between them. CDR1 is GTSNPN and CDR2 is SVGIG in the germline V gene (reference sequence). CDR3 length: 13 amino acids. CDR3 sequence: CAWSVLRVRKAFF. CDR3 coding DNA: TGTGCCTGGAGTGTACTAAGGGTTCGGAAAGCTTTCTTT.

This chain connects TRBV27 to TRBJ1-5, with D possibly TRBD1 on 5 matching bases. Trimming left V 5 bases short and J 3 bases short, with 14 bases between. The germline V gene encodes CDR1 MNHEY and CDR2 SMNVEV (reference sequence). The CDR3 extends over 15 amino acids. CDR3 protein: CASSNGQGYNQPQHF. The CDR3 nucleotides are TGTGCCAGCAGTAATGGGCAGGGATACAATCAGCCCCAGCATTTT.

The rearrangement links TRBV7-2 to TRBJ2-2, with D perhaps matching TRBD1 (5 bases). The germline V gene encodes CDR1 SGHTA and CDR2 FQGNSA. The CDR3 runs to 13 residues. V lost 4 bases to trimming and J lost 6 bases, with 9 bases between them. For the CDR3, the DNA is TGTGCCAGCAGCTCCAGGGTGTCCGGGGAGCTGTTTTTT. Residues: CASSSRVSGELFF.

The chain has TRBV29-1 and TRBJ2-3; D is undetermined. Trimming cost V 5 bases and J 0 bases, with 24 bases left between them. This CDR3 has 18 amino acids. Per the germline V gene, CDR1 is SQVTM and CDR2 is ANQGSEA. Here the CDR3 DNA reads TGCAGCGTTCTGTTACTACTAACCCGGGCGACTAGCACAGATACGCAGTATTTT. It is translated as CSVLLLLTRATSTDTQYF.

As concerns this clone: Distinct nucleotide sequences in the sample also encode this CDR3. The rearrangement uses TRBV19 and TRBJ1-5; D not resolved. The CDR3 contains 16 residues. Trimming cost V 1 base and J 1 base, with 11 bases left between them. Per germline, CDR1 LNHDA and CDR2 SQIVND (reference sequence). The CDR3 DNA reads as TGTGCCAGTAGTATAGGTGGGTGGGGAAGCAATCAGCCCCAGCATTTT. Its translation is CASSIGGWGSNQPQHF.

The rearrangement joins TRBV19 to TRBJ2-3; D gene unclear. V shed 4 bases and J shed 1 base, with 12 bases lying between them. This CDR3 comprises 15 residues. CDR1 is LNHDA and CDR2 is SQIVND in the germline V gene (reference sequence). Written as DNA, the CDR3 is TGTGCCAGTAGTACACCAGCAGAGGGCACAGATACGCAGTATTTT. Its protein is CASSTPAEGTDTQYF.